One and the same sample provided the 19 T cell receptor beta chains below, sequenced in a study of blood T cell repertoires in COVID-19. TCRdb keeps only in-frame clones here, not all; method: immunoSEQ multiplex PCR. Of 150,000 to 200,000 clones listed, roughly 86% were seen once; the top ten hold 2.5% to 3%. Sequencing was performed on peripheral blood. The receptor set was obtained from a man in his forties with active or convalescent COVID-19.

The chain recombines TRBV29-1 with TRBJ1-5; TRBD1 agrees at 8 bases. Germline CDR1 reads SQVTM; CDR2 reads ANQGSEA. V lost 4 bases, J lost 2 bases, and 4 bases stayed unmatched. The CDR3 loop spans 14 amino acids. As DNA, the CDR3 is TGCAGCGTTGGAGGGACAGGTGGCAATCAGCCCCAGCATTTT. Encoded protein: CSVGGTGGNQPQHF.

V usage is TRBV10-3 and J usage is TRBJ1-1; D gene ambiguous. The V and J ends lost 3 bases and 5 bases respectively, with 22 bases between them. Per the germline V gene, CDR1 is ENHRY and CDR2 is SYGVKD. The CDR3 loop spans 17 amino acids. CDR3 sequence: CAISDAGTEAPVTEAFF. The CDR3 region has the DNA TGTGCCATCAGTGATGCAGGAACGGAGGCTCCGGTAACTGAAGCTTTCTTT.

The rearrangement joins TRBV27 to TRBJ1-6; no definite D call. The length of the CDR3 is 15 residues. The germline V gene has CDR1 MNHEY and CDR2 SMNVEV (reference sequence). Trimming removed 6 bases from V and 7 bases from J, with 16 bases in between. The CDR3 DNA reads TGTGCCAGCAGCTTTGGGCCTTCGCCGAATTCACCCCTCCACTTT. This encodes CASSFGPSPNSPLHF.

This clone appeared a few times. The chain uses TRBV7-8 and TRBJ2-1, with D possibly being TRBD1 (6 bases). With 5 bases removed from V and 7 bases from J, the gap between germline ends came to 12 bases. CDR1 SGHVS and CDR2 FQNEAQ come from the germline V gene. There are 13 residues in the CDR3. The CDR3 nucleotides read TGTGCCAGCAGCCCCCCCCAGGGGAATGAGCAGTTCTTC. This gives the protein CASSPPQGNEQFF.

This rearrangement joins TRBV15 to TRBJ1-4, with TRBD1 identical over 8 bases. The CDR3 length is 14 residues. In germline, CDR1 is LNHNV, CDR2 YYDKDF (reference sequence). V trimming: 5 bases; J trimming: 4 bases; junction bases outside the gene matches: 3. The CDR3 sequence: CATSPDRGNEKLFF. In DNA, the CDR3 is TGTGCCACCAGCCCAGACAGGGGTAATGAAAAACTGTTTTTT.

This rearrangement joins TRBV6-2 or TRBV6-3 to TRBJ1-1; 7 bases line up with TRBD1. Germline V gene sequence: CDR1 MNHEY, CDR2 SVGEGT. V lost 2 bases, J lost 7 bases, and 7 bases stayed unmatched. The CDR3 contains 14 residues. The CDR3 DNA is TGTGCCAGCAGTTACGAACATAGGACAGGTGAAGCTTTCTTT. Translation gives CASSYEHRTGEAFF.

This clone was seen once. The V gene is TRBV7-6, the J gene TRBJ2-7; 10 nucleotides line up with TRBD1. The CDR3 runs to 16 residues. Germline CDR1 reads SGHVS; CDR2 reads FNYEAQ. Unmatched junction bases numbered 11, after V lost 3 bases and J lost 6 bases. This CDR3 is CASSFAGDRGSGEQYF. CDR3 coding DNA: TGTGCCAGCAGCTTCGCAGGGGACAGGGGTTCCGGCGAGCAGTACTTC.

The rearrangement links TRBV28 to TRBJ2-7, with TRBD1 matching 7 bases. Germline assignment: CDR1 MDHEN and CDR2 SYDVKM. This CDR3 region has 12 residues. After removal of 5 bases from V and 9 bases from J, the junction contained 7 bases not matched to a gene. The CDR3 region has the DNA TGTGCCAGCAGTCCCCGACAGGGACGGCAGTACTTC. This encodes CASSPRQGRQYF.

V usage is TRBV2 and J usage is TRBJ2-1, with D unresolved. This CDR3 contains 13 residues. With 6 bases removed from V and 7 bases from J, the gap between germline ends came to 13 bases. Per the germline V gene, CDR1 is SNHLY and CDR2 is FYNNEI. The CDR3 nucleotides read TGTGCCAGCAGAGAGGATCGCCCTAATGAGCAGTTCTTC. This sequence encodes CASREDRPNEQFF. The full variable domain, in which reference TRBV2 and TRBJ2-1 provide the parts outside the CDR3, is EPEVTQTPSHQVTQMGQEVILRCVPISNHLYFYWYRQILGQKVEFLVSFYNNEISEKSEIFDDQFSVERPDGSNFTLKIRSTKLEDSAMYFCASREDRPNEQFFGPGTRLTVL.

The chain has TRBV9 and TRBJ2-7; 9 bases fit TRBD1. V was pared by 0 bases and J by 2 bases, with 3 bases of the junction left unmatched. The CDR3 has 15 residues. The germline V gene encodes CDR1 SGDLS and CDR2 YYNGEE. The CDR3 loop is CASSVGWTGAYEQYF. Written as DNA, the CDR3 is TGTGCCAGCAGCGTAGGATGGACAGGGGCCTACGAGCAGTACTTC.

The chain links TRBV27 to TRBJ2-1; TRBD1 aligns across 9 bases. With V trimmed by 3 bases and J by 4 bases, 7 bases remained unmatched. Germline V gives CDR1 MNHEY, CDR2 SMNVEV (reference sequence). The CDR3 extends over 16 amino acids. The CDR3 is CASSLVRTGVYNEQFF. The CDR3 nucleotides read TGTGCCAGCAGTTTGGTCCGGACAGGGGTTTACAATGAGCAGTTCTTC.

The chain joins TRBV6-2 or TRBV6-3 to TRBJ1-2; 8 positions agree with TRBD1. The trim removed 0 bases at V and 1 base at J, leaving 13 bases unmatched. Germline assignment: CDR1 MNHEY and CDR2 SVGEGT. The CDR3 runs 19 residues. The CDR3 reads CASSYSTPWTGLYNYGYTF. CDR3 nucleotide sequence: TGTGCCAGCAGTTACTCGACGCCCTGGACAGGGTTGTATAACTATGGCTACACCTTC.

The rearrangement joins TRBV7-4 to TRBJ1-5, with TRBD1 matching over 8 bases. The CDR3 runs to 19 residues. Germline CDR1 and CDR2: SGHVT and SQSDAQ. The J segment lost 4 bases and the V segment lost 2 bases, leaving 16 bases of the junction unmatched. The CDR3 coding sequence is TGTGCCAGCAGCTTAACTTTCTGGGCAGGGGGCCCCCCAAATCAGCCCCAGCATTTT. Its protein product is CASSLTFWAGGPPNQPQHF.

The chain couples TRBV7-3 to TRBJ2-1, with 10 bases identical to TRBD1. In germline, CDR1 is SGHTA, CDR2 FQGTGA. With V trimmed by 5 bases and J by 8 bases, 6 bases remained unmatched. The CDR3 length is 14 residues. The CDR3 DNA reads as TGTGCCAGCAGCACCGGGACAGGGGCCCATGAGCAGTTCTTC. Its translation: CASSTGTGAHEQFF. Variable domain in full (rest from reference TRBV7-3 and TRBJ2-1): GAGVSQTPSNKVTEKGKYVELRCDPISGHTALYWYRQSLGQGPEFLIYFQGTGAADDSGLPNDRFFAVRPEGSVSTLKIQRTERGDSAVYLCASSTGTGAHEQFFGPGTRLTVL.

The CDR3 protein is CASRTPGENSPLHF. CDR3 DNA sequence: TGTGCCAGCAGGACTCCGGGGGAAAATTCACCCCTCCACTTT. V gene TRBV28 combines with J gene TRBJ1-6, with D perhaps TRBD1 (5 bases). There are 14 residues in the CDR3. CDR1 and CDR2 (germline): MDHEN, SYDVKM. V dropped 6 bases and J dropped 7 bases, with 13 bases sitting between them.

This chain links TRBV12-5 with TRBJ2-4; TRBD2 aligns across 10 bases. The V segment lost 7 bases and the J segment 6 bases; nucleotides outside the gene matches: 6. Germline lookup yields CDR1 LGHNT and CDR2 FRNRAP. This CDR3 is built from 14 residues. CDR3 sequence (DNA): TGTGCTAGTGCCACTGGGACTAGCGTAAACATTCAGTACTTC. It encodes CASATGTSVNIQYF.

The rearrangement joins TRBV19 to TRBJ1-1; D unclear. The CDR3 loop spans 13 amino acids. Deletions cut 5 bases from V and 3 bases from J, with 10 bases between. Looked up from germline, CDR1 is LNHDA and CDR2 is SQIVND (reference sequence). CDR3 sequence: CASSPSSDTEAFF. DNA for the CDR3: TGTGCCAGTAGTCCATCGAGCGACACTGAAGCTTTCTTT.

The chain is built from TRBV7-2 and TRBJ1-1; 8 nucleotides agree with TRBD1. From germline, CDR1 is SGHTA and CDR2 FQGNSA. This CDR3 contains 13 residues. Trimming removed 6 bases from V and 3 bases from J; junction bases left unmatched: 3. CDR3 sequence: CASRQGADTEAFF. CDR3 bases: TGTGCCAGCAGGCAGGGGGCGGACACTGAAGCTTTCTTT.

The chain's CDR3 is CASRNGVVGTDTQYF. The CDR3 DNA reads TGCGCCAGCAGAAACGGGGTCGTTGGCACAGATACGCAGTATTTT. The chain is built from TRBV4-1 and TRBJ2-3, with D possibly TRBD2 on 5 matching bases. The CDR3 sequence is 15 residues long. Germline V CDR1 and CDR2: MGHRA, YSYEKL. The germline V and J ends were trimmed by 6 bases and 1 base, with 14 bases remaining between them.